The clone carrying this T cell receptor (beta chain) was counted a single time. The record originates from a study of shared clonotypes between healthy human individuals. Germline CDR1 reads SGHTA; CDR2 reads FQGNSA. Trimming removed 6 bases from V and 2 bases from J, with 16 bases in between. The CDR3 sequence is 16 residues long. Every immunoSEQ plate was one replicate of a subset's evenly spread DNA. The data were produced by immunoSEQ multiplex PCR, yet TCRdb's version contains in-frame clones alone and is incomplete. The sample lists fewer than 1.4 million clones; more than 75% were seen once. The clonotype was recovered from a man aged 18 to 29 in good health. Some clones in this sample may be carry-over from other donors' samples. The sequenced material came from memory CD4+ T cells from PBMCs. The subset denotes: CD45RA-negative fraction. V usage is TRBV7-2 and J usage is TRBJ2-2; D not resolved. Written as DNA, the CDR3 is TGTGCCAGCAGACCTACTGGGAAAGGAAACACCGGGGAGCTGTTTTTT. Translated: CASRPTGKGNTGELFF.